This T cell receptor (beta chain) comes out of a study of blood T cell repertoires in COVID-19. During active infection, Seattle patients enrolled and were then monitored through disease. The method was immunoSEQ multiplex PCR; TCRdb's version includes in-frame clones alone and lacks a portion of them. The profile covers some 80,000 clones, with approximately 85% appearing a single time and 8% to 10% taken by the ten largest. This TCR came from a man aged 45-65 years with COVID-19, enrolled during active disease. The specimen sequenced was peripheral blood.

CDR3: CAWKQGFGEKLFF. Written as DNA, the CDR3 is TGTGCCTGGAAACAGGGGTTCGGGGAAAAACTGTTTTTT. V gene TRBV30 combines with J gene TRBJ1-4; 7 positions match TRBD1. In germline, CDR1 is GTSNPN, CDR2 SVGIG (reference sequence). The junction had 7 bases not matched to a gene; V was cut back by 4 bases and J by 8 bases. The CDR3 is 13 residues long.